These 12 T cell receptor beta chains share one sample of origin, sequenced in a study of T cells in Graves' hyperthyroidism and ophthalmopathy. There were TCR beta CDR3 regions amplified from RNA transcripts. Initially, a first-round RT-PCR of the TCR CDR3 employed the HTBI primer set. TCRdb recomputed calls from the multiplex PCR reads with MiXCR, one row per CDR3 protein. The profile shows under 400,000 distinct CDR3 sequences, 18% of them singletons. Specimen: blood. The source of these receptors is a woman aged 45-65 years with Graves' hyperthyroidism.

Ten or more counts support this clonotype. The J gene is TRBJ2-3, the V gene TRBV20-1; TRBD2 matches 8 bases. J was trimmed by 6 bases and V by 0 bases; bases with no gene match: 8. Per germline, CDR1 DFQATT and CDR2 SNEGSKA (reference sequence). The CDR3 consists of 15 residues. The CDR3 DNA sequence: TGCAGTGCTAGAGATGCGAGCGGGGGAGCGGATACGCAGTATTTT. Its protein is CSARDASGGADTQYF.

This clonotype showed up many times. The chain combines TRBV13 with TRBJ2-7; D could derive from TRBD1 or TRBD2 (5 bases each). The ends were cut back, 2 bases at V and 5 bases at J, with 13 bases in the middle. CDR1 and CDR2 (germline): PRHDT, FYEKMQ (reference sequence). The CDR3 totals 14 residues. The CDR3 here is CASSLRLRGDEQYF. In DNA form, the CDR3 reads TGTGCCAGCAGCTTACGCCTGAGAGGGGACGAGCAGTACTTC.

There are a few counts of this clonotype. This CDR3 is CASSFGSRELFF. The CDR3 DNA is TGTGCCAGCAGTTTCGGCAGCAGGGAGCTGTTTTTT. The V call is TRBV12-3 or TRBV12-4, the J call TRBJ2-2, with D unclear. CDR3 length: 12 amino acids. Deletions cut 3 bases from V and 9 bases from J, with 8 bases between.

Many counts were recorded for this clonotype. The rearrangement links TRBV18 to TRBJ2-3; 8 positions match TRBD1. The CDR3 spans 14 residues. The V segment lost 4 bases and the J segment 7 bases; nucleotides outside the gene matches: 7. Germline values: CDR1 KGHSH, CDR2 LQKENI. This CDR3 reads CASSLGTGFYTQYF. CDR3 nucleotides: TGTGCCAGCTCACTCGGGACAGGCTTTTATACGCAGTATTTT.

This clonotype was seen many times. The chain combines TRBV28 with TRBJ2-1; 10 positions agree with TRBD2. J gave up 6 bases and V 5 bases, and 10 bases lay outside the gene matches. CDR3 length: 16 amino acids. Germline V gene data show CDR1 as MDHEN and CDR2 as SYDVKM. DNA of the CDR3: TGTGCCAGCAGTCCCCCAGGGCTAGCGGGAGCCAATGAGCAGTTCTTC. The encoded protein is CASSPPGLAGANEQFF.

There are a few counts of this clonotype. The V and J genes are TRBV4-1 and TRBJ1-1; TRBD1 matches at 7 bases. Germline V gives CDR1 MGHRA, CDR2 YSYEKL. The CDR3 has 15 amino acids. V shed 3 bases and J 5 bases; nucleotides not matched to a gene: 9. CDR3 sequence (DNA): TGCGCCAGCAGCCAGACAAACCTGGGACAGACTGAAGCTTTCTTT. It encodes CASSQTNLGQTEAFF.

The chain has TRBV5-1 and TRBJ1-1, with 12 bases matching TRBD1. The germline V gene has CDR1 SGHRS and CDR2 YFSETQ. Trimming cost V 5 bases and J 2 bases; bases outside gene matches: 7. This CDR3 has 16 amino acids. The CDR3 bases are TGCGCCAGCAGATCCGGGACAGGGGGCTCAAACACTGAAGCTTTCTTT. As protein: CASRSGTGGSNTEAFF. Together with reference TRBV5-1 and TRBJ1-1, the CDR3 gives the full variable domain: KAGVTQTPRYLIKTRGQQVTLSCSPISGHRSVSWYQQTPGQGLQFLFEYFSETQRNKGNFPGRFSGRQFSNSRSEMNVSTLELGDSALYLCASRSGTGGSNTEAFFGQGTRLTVV.

V is TRBV7-9 and J is TRBJ2-1; 8 nucleotides match TRBD2. V lost 5 bases to trimming and J lost 0 bases; unmatched junction nucleotides: 9. The germline gives CDR1 SEHNR, CDR2 FQNEAQ (reference sequence). The CDR3 is made up of 17 amino acids. CDR3 region: CASSPRGGGNSYNEQFF. In DNA, the CDR3 is TGTGCCAGCAGCCCCCGGGGGGGGGGCAACTCCTACAATGAGCAGTTCTTC.

The V call is TRBV20-1, the J call TRBJ2-5; 8 positions agree with TRBD1. Germline CDR1 DFQATT, CDR2 SNEGSKA (reference sequence). This CDR3 is built from 14 residues. Trimming cost V 4 bases and J 2 bases; bases outside gene matches: 6. The CDR3: CSATPRDRQETQYF. In nucleotides, the CDR3 is TGCAGTGCTACGCCCCGGGACAGGCAAGAGACCCAGTACTTC.

This clonotype was counted a few times. The chain has TRBV25-1 and TRBJ2-1, with TRBD2 matching 8 bases. The V segment lost 4 bases and the J segment 3 bases; nucleotides outside the gene matches: 5. CDR1 and CDR2 from the germline V gene are MGHDK and SYGVNS. This CDR3 has 15 amino acids. The CDR3 is CASSGGTSYYNEQFF. The CDR3 DNA is TGTGCCAGCAGTGGCGGGACTAGTTACTACAATGAGCAGTTCTTC.

This clonotype has a handful of counts. In nucleotides, the CDR3 is TGTGCCAGCTCACCCGCAGGGCAGGCCTACGAGCAGTACGTC. It encodes CASSPAGQAYEQYV. The gene calls are TRBV18 and TRBJ2-7, with D perhaps TRBD1 (5 bases). The germline V gene encodes CDR1 KGHSH and CDR2 LQKENI. V was trimmed by 3 bases and J by 2 bases, leaving 11 bases between them. CDR3 length equals 14 residues.

This clonotype was observed many times. V usage is TRBV11-1 and J usage is TRBJ2-5; D remains unclear. Deletions cut 4 bases from V and 1 base from J, with 7 bases between. This CDR3 is 13 amino acids long. The germline V gene has CDR1 SGHAT and CDR2 FQDESV (reference sequence). The CDR3 DNA reads as TGTGCCAGCAGCTCGGATCTCCAAGAGACCCAGTACTTC. Protein product: CASSSDLQETQYF.